Shown below are 8 T cell receptor beta chains from a single sample sequenced in a study of OX40 agonist ivuxolimab in advanced cancers. The library was prepared using the immunoSEQ multiplex PCR assay. TCRdb limited this immuneACCESS table to in-frame rearrangements with V and J called. A share of clones is missing; checked studies link under half to unresolved V genes, and the rest is unexplained. The sample table shows roughly 100,000 clones, and approximately 93% are seen once. Around 0.25% of the sample is in the top ten clones. The input for sequencing was CD4+ or CD8+ T cells sorted from blood, taken in a trial of the OX40 agonist ivuxolimab. The source of these receptors is an adult with an advanced solid tumor such as melanoma, head and neck, liver or kidney cancer.

The V and J genes are TRBV5-5 and TRBJ2-5; D may be TRBD2 (7 bases). Between the trimmed V and J ends, which lost 2 bases and 4 bases, there was a span of 18 bases. Germline V gene sequence: CDR1 SGHKS, CDR2 YYEKEE (reference sequence). This CDR3 spans 16 amino acids. For the CDR3, the DNA is TGTGCCAGCAGCTTTAGGCGGGGGCCCGGGGGAGAGACCCAGTACTTC. It specifies CASSFRRGPGGETQYF.

This clone has only one observation. The chain is built from TRBV28 and TRBJ1-5; possible D gene TRBD1, 6 bases. The CDR3 length is 19 residues. Germline V gene lookup returns CDR1 MDHEN and CDR2 SYDVKM. Trimming removed 6 bases at V and 2 bases at J, with 26 bases between. The CDR3 sequence is CASSVSLMRGGRGNQPQHF. The CDR3 DNA is TGTGCCAGCAGCGTTAGCCTAATGAGAGGGGGGAGAGGCAATCAGCCCCAGCATTTT. The full variable domain, completed using reference TRBV28 and TRBJ1-5, is DVKVTQSSRYLVKRTGEKVFLECVQDMDHENMFWYRQDPGLGLRLIYFSYDVKMKEKGDIPEGYSVSREKKERFSLILESASTNQTSMYLCASSVSLMRGGRGNQPQHFGDGTRLSIL.

The chain combines TRBV6-6 with TRBJ1-5, with TRBD1 identical over 9 bases. Germline V gives CDR1 MNHNY, CDR2 SVGAGI (reference sequence). V was clipped by 6 bases and J by 5 bases; unmatched bases: 5. This CDR3 is 14 amino acids long. In nucleotides, the CDR3 is TGTGCCAGCAGCCTCGGGACAGGGTATCAGCCCCAGCATTTT. It encodes CASSLGTGYQPQHF.

This chain uses TRBV5-1 with TRBJ1-1, with unresolved D. Trimming removed 5 bases from V and 1 base from J, with 9 bases in between. CDR1 is SGHRS, CDR2 YFSETQ, per germline. The CDR3 has 13 amino acids. The CDR3 region is CASREQENTEAFF. CDR3 bases: TGCGCCAGCAGGGAGCAGGAGAACACTGAAGCTTTCTTT.

This clone came up a few times. The CDR3: CASSPSGTSGRGQYF. CDR3 nucleotides: TGTGCCAGCAGTCCTTCCGGGACTAGCGGGAGGGGGCAGTATTTT. The genes are TRBV6-5 and TRBJ2-3, with 16 bases aligning to TRBD2. This CDR3 spans 15 amino acids. Trimming removed 5 bases from V and 11 bases from J; junction bases left unmatched: 7. Looked up from germline, CDR1 is MNHEY and CDR2 is SVGAGI.

This chain joins TRBV4-3 and TRBJ1-4, with D unresolved. Between the trimmed V and J ends, which lost 0 bases and 8 bases, there was a span of 16 bases. The CDR3 covers 16 residues. Germline CDR1 and CDR2: LGHNA and YSLEER. CDR3 DNA sequence: TGCGCCAGCAGCCAAGAGGCCGGGTATCGAGGGGAAAAACTGTTTTTT. Protein sequence: CASSQEAGYRGEKLFF.

The rearrangement uses TRBV15 and TRBJ1-5; 8 bases fit TRBD1. In germline, CDR1 is LNHNV, CDR2 YYDKDF (reference sequence). The ends lost 1 base at V and 3 bases at J; junction bases unmatched: 8. CDR3 length: 17 residues. The CDR3 loop is CATSRGGQGIPNQPQHF. The CDR3 region has the DNA TGTGCCACCAGCAGAGGAGGACAGGGAATCCCCAATCAGCCCCAGCATTTT.

The chain carries TRBV18 and TRBJ1-1; 11 positions agree with TRBD1. In germline, CDR1 is KGHSH, CDR2 LQKENI. This CDR3 has 17 amino acids. V shed 5 bases and J 0 bases; nucleotides not matched to a gene: 8. The CDR3 DNA reads as TGTGCCAGCTCATTGTCCGGGACAGGGGGAATGAACACTGAAGCTTTCTTT. This sequence encodes CASSLSGTGGMNTEAFF.